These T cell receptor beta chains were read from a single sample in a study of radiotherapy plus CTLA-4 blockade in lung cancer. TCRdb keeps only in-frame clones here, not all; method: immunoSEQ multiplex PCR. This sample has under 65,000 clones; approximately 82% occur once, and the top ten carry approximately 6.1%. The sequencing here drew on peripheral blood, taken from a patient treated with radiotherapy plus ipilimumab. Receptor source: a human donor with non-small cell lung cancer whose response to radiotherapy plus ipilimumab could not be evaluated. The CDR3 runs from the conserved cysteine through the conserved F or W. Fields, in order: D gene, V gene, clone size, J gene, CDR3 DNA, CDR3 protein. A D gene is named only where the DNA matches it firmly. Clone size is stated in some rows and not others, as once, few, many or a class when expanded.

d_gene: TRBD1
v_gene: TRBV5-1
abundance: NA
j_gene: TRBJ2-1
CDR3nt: TGCGCCAGCAGCTTGGAGGGTCAGGGGGTCAGGGATGAGCAGTTCTTC
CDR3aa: CASSLEGQGVRDEQFF

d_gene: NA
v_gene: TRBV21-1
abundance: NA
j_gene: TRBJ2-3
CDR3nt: TGTGCCAGCGGTTCTCGGACAGGGGGAGAACTAGCGGTTAGCACAGATACGCAGTATTTT
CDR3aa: CASGSRTGGELAVSTDTQYF

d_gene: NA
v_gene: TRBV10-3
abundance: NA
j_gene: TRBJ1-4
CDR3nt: TGTGCCATCAGTGTGTCGGGGAGGCAAACTAATGAAAAACTGTTTTTT
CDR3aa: CAISVSGRQTNEKLFF

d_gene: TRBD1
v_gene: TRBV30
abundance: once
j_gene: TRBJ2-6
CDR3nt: TGTGCCTGGAGGTGGACAGGGACCTCTGGGGCCAACGTCCTGACTTTC
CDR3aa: CAWRWTGTSGANVLTF

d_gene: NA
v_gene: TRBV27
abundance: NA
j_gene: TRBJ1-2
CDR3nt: TGTGCCAGCAGCGGGGGGGCGGGGGAAGACTATGGCTACACCTTC
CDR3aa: CASSGGAGEDYGYTF

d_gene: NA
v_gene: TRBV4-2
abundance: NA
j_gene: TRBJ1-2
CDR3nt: TGTGCCAGCAGCCAAGATATTAGTACAGGCTATGAAGGCTACACCTTC
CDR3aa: CASSQDISTGYEGYTF

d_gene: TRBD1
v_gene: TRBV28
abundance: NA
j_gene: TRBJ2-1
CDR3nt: TGTGCCAGCAGGGGGACAGCCTACAATGAGCAGTTCTTC
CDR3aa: CASRGTAYNEQFF

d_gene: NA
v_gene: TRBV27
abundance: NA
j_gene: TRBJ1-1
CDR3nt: TGTGCCAGCAGTTTGATCGCAGGGAAGACTGAAGCTTTCTTT
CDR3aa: CASSLIAGKTEAFF

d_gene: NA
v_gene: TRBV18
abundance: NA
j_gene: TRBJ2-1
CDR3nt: TGTGCCAGCTCTCTTGCTAGCGTCGGCAATGAGCAGTTCTTC
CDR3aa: CASSLASVGNEQFF

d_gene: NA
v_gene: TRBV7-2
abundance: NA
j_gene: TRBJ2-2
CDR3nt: TGTGCCAGCACCACAGGGCAGACGAACACCGGGGAGCTGTTTTTT
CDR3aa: CASTTGQTNTGELFF

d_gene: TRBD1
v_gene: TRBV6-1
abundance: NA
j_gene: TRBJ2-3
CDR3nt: TGTGCCAGCAGTGCCCGGACAGGGGTGGGCGCGGATACGCAGTATTTT
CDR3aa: CASSARTGVGADTQYF

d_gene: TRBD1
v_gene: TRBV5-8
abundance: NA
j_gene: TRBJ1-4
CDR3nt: TGTGCCAGCAGCTTGGGGACAGGGGAACATGAAAAACTGTTTTTT
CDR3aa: CASSLGTGEHEKLFF

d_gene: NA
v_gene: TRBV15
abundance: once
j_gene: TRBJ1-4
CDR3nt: TGTGCCACCAGCACAGGGGCCACCGGAGAAAAACTGTTTTTT
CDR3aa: CATSTGATGEKLFF

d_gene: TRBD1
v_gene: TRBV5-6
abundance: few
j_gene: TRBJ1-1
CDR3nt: TGTGCCAGCAGCGGCGGGACAGGGCGACTCTTT
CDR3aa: CASSGGTGRLF

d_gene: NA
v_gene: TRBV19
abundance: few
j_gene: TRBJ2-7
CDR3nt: TGTGCCAGTAGTATGTCGGCAGGGAGGTCCTACGAGCAGTACTTC
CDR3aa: CASSMSAGRSYEQYF

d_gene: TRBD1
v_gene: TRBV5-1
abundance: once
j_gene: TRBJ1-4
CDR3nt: TGCGCCAGCAGCACCGGGACAGGGAATGAAAAACTGTTTTTT
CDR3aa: CASSTGTGNEKLFF

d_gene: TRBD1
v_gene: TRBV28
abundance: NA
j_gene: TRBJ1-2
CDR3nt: TGTGCCAGCAGCACCTACAGGGGAGGCTACACCTTC
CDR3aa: CASSTYRGGYTF

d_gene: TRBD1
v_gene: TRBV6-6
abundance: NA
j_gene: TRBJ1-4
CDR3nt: TGTGCCAGCAGTTACCCCCGGGACAGGGGCCGTGAAAAACTGTTTTTT
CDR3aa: CASSYPRDRGREKLFF

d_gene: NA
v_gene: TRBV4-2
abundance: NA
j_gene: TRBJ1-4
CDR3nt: TGTGCCAGCAGCCAAGCTACGGAGGGGAGAGAAAAACTGTTTTTT
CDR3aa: CASSQATEGREKLFF

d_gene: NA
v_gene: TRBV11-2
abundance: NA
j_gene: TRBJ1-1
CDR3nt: TGTGCCAGCAGCTTAGTGGAACGCGGGACTGAAGCTTTCTTT
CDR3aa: CASSLVERGTEAFF

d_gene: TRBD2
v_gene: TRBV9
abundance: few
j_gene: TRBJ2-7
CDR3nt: TGTGCCAGCAGCCCTGGGGGGGTGGCCTACGAGCAGTACTTC
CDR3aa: CASSPGGVAYEQYF

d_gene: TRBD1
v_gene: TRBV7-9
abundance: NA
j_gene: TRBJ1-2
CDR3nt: TGTGCCTCCGAGGGGGCACGGCTAAGTAACTATGGCTACACCTTC
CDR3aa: CASEGARLSNYGYTF

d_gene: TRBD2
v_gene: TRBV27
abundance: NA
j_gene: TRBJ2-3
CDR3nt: TGTGCCAGCAGTTTGATTGACCCGGGACTAGCGGGAGGGAGTAGCACAGATACGCAGTATTTT
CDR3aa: CASSLIDPGLAGGSSTDTQYF

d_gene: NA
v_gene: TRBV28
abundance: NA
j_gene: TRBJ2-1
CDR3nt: TGTGCCAGCAGTTTAAGATTTAGCGCGAGCTCCTACAATGAGCAGTTCTTC
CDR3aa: CASSLRFSASSYNEQFF

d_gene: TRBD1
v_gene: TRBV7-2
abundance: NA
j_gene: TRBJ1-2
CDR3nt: TGTGCCAGCAGCCCCGGGACAGGGGGCACGAAAATCTATGGCTACACCTTC
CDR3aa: CASSPGTGGTKIYGYTF

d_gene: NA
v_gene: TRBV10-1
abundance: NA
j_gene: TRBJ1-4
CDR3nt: TGCGCCAGCCCCCGGGGAACTAATGAAAAACTGTTTTTT
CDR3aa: CASPRGTNEKLFF

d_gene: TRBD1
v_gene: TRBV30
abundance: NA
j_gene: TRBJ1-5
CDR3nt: TGTGCCTGGAAAACCAGGGACAGGGGAAATCAGCCCCAGCATTTT
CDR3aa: CAWKTRDRGNQPQHF

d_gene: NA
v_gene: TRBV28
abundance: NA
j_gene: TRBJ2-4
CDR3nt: TGTGCCAGCGGGCCTTCAAACATTCAGTACTTC
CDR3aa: CASGPSNIQYF

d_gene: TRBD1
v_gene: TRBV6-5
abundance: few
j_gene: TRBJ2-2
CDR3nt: TGTGCCAGCAACAGACAGGGGAGGAACACCGGGGAGCTGTTTTTT
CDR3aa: CASNRQGRNTGELFF

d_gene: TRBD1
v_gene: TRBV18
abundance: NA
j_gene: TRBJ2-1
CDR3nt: TGTGCCAGCTCACAGGGACAGGACGACTACAATGAGCAGTTCTTC
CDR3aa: CASSQGQDDYNEQFF

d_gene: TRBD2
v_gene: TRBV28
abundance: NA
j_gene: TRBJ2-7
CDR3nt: TGTGCCAGCAGTCCCCCCGGGACTAGCGGGAGGTTTCGCTACGAGCAGTACTTC
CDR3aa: CASSPPGTSGRFRYEQYF

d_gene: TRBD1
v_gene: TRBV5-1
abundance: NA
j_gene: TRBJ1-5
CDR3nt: TGCGCCAGCAGCTTAACAGGGGGTAATCAGCCCCAGCATTTT
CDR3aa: CASSLTGGNQPQHF

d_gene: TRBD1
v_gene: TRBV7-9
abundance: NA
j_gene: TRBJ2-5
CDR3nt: TGTGCCAGCAGCCACCTTGGACAGGGGCGGGAGACCCAGTACTTC
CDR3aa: CASSHLGQGRETQYF